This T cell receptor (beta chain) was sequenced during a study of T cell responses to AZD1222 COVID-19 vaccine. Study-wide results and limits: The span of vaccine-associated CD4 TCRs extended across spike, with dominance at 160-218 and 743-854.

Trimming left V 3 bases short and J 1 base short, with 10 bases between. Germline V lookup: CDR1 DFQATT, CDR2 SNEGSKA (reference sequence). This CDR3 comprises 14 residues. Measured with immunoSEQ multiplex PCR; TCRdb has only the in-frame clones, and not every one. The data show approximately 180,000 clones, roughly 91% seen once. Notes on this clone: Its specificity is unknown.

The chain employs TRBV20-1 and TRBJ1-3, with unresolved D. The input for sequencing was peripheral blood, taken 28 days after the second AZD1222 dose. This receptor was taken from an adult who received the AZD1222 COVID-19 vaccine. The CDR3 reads CSASLWGSGNTIYF. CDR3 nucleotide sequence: TGCAGTGCTAGTCTCTGGGGTTCTGGAAACACCATATATTTT.